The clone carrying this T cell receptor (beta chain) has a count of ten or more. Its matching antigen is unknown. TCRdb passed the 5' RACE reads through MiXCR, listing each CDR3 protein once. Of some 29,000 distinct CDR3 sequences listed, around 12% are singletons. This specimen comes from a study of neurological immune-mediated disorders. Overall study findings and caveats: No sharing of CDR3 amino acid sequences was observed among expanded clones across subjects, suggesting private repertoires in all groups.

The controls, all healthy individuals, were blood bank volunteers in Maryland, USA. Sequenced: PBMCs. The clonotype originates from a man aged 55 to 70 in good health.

DNA of the CDR3: TGCGCCAGCAGCCAAGATCAAATCCGGCGGACCCGACCCTACGAGCAGTACTTC. This sequence encodes CASSQDQIRRTRPYEQYF. The chain couples TRBV4-3 to TRBJ2-7, with D unresolved. Per germline, CDR1 LGHNA and CDR2 YSLEER. V lost 0 bases and J 2 bases, leaving 20 bases between the germline ends. The CDR3 covers 18 residues.